The 19 T cell receptor beta chains below all came from one sample that was sequenced in a study of OX40 agonist ivuxolimab in advanced cancers. Clones were sequenced by immunoSEQ multiplex PCR, and TCRdb holds only the in-frame ones, with some missing. The table records about 83,000 clones, about 89% of them present only once. The sample here was CD4+ or CD8+ T cells sorted from blood, taken in a trial of the OX40 agonist ivuxolimab. The receptors were sampled from an adult with an advanced solid tumor such as melanoma, head and neck, liver or kidney cancer.

V gene TRBV9 combines with J gene TRBJ1-1; 8 positions agree with TRBD1. This CDR3 has 14 amino acids. Germline V gene sequence: CDR1 SGDLS, CDR2 YYNGEE. V was clipped by 3 bases and J by 2 bases; unmatched bases: 3. Here the CDR3 DNA reads TGTGCCAGCAGCGCAGGACAGGGCAACACTGAAGCTTTCTTT. Encoded protein: CASSAGQGNTEAFF.

The V gene is TRBV2, the J gene TRBJ2-1; 12 bases line up with TRBD2. Losses at the gene ends were 8 bases for V and 4 bases for J; bases not matched to a gene: 0. CDR3 size: 13 residues. From germline, CDR1 is SNHLY and CDR2 FYNNEI. The CDR3 DNA reads TGTGCCAGCGGGACTAGCGGGTACAATGAGCAGTTCTTC. Its translation: CASGTSGYNEQFF. Combining the CDR3 with reference TRBV2 and TRBJ2-1 gives the whole variable domain EPEVTQTPSHQVTQMGQEVILRCVPISNHLYFYWYRQILGQKVEFLVSFYNNEISEKSEIFDDQFSVERPDGSNFTLKIRSTKLEDSAMYFCASGTSGYNEQFFGPGTRLTVL.

Here the CDR3 DNA reads TGTGCCAGCAGACCCGGTCCGTTGGGCACTGAAGCTTTCTTT. It specifies CASRPGPLGTEAFF. The chain combines TRBV28 with TRBJ1-1; no clear D. The CDR3 is 14 residues long. CDR1 and CDR2 from the germline V gene are MDHEN and SYDVKM. V was shortened by 6 bases and J by 4 bases, with 15 bases between the two germline ends.

The chain recombines TRBV7-9 with TRBJ2-1, with D unresolved. CDR1 is SEHNR and CDR2 is FQNEAQ in the germline V gene (reference sequence). Between the trimmed V and J ends, which lost 1 base and 14 bases, there was a span of 9 bases. The CDR3 is made up of 11 amino acids. The CDR3 coding sequence is TGTGCCAGCAGCTTAGGGACCCTAGAGTTCTTC. This gives the protein CASSLGTLEFF.

This clone has only one observation. J is TRBJ2-6 and V is TRBV27; D not resolved. The CDR3 runs to 14 residues. Trimming shortened V by 3 bases and J by 0 bases, and 3 bases separated the two germline ends. Germline V gives CDR1 MNHEY, CDR2 SMNVEV (reference sequence). CDR3 bases: TGTGCCAGCAGTTTCTACTCTGGGGCCAACGTCCTGACTTTC. Translation gives CASSFYSGANVLTF.

V gene TRBV9 combines with J gene TRBJ1-1; perhaps TRBD1 as D (6 bases). Looked up from germline, CDR1 is SGDLS and CDR2 is YYNGEE. V was shortened by 4 bases and J by 4 bases, with 17 bases between the two germline ends. CDR3 length: 15 amino acids. The CDR3 spells CASSQHGQPSTEAFF. CDR3 sequence (DNA): TGTGCCAGCAGCCAACACGGACAGCCTTCCACTGAAGCTTTCTTT.

The V gene is TRBV4-1, the J gene TRBJ1-5; D may be TRBD1 (5 bases). The V gene's germline CDR1 is MGHRA and CDR2 YSYEKL. V lost 2 bases, J lost 6 bases, and 14 bases lay in between. The CDR3 is 15 amino acids. The CDR3 region is CASSQNRNPSQPQHF. Here the CDR3 DNA reads TGCGCCAGCAGCCAAAACAGGAACCCCAGTCAGCCCCAGCATTTT.

The chain couples TRBV28 to TRBJ2-7, with 7 nucleotides matching TRBD1. The CDR3 length is 16 residues. The germline CDR1 and CDR2 sequences are MDHEN and SYDVKM. Losses at the gene ends were 3 bases for V and 1 base for J; bases not matched to a gene: 9. This CDR3 is CASSFFLPGQSYEQYF. In DNA form, the CDR3 reads TGTGCCAGCAGTTTCTTCCTTCCGGGACAGTCCTACGAGCAGTACTTC.

V is TRBV29-1 and J is TRBJ2-7; TRBD2 matches 12 bases. This CDR3 has 12 amino acids. Germline CDR1 reads SQVTM; CDR2 reads ANQGSEA. V lost 7 bases, J lost 6 bases, and 4 bases stayed unmatched. CDR3 sequence (DNA): TGCAGCGCCGGGACTAGCGGGTGCGAGCAGTACGTC. Its translation is CSAGTSGCEQYV.

This chain connects TRBV6-1 to TRBJ2-7; D might be TRBD2 (5 bases). V lost 7 bases, J lost 2 bases, and 15 bases lay in between. Germline V gene sequence: CDR1 MNHNS, CDR2 SASEGT. The CDR3 runs 14 residues. The CDR3: CASTLRGFTYEQYF. The CDR3 nucleotides are TGTGCCAGCACCTTACGGGGTTTTACCTACGAGCAGTACTTC.

The chain uses TRBV6-6 and TRBJ1-1; 7 nucleotides agree with TRBD1. Germline V CDR1 and CDR2: MNHNY, SVGAGI (reference sequence). This CDR3 spans 14 amino acids. Trimming at V came to 7 bases and at J to 0 bases, leaving 5 bases not matched to a gene. The chain's CDR3 is CASTRTGMNTEAFF. The CDR3 DNA sequence: TGTGCCAGCACCCGGACAGGAATGAACACTGAAGCTTTCTTT.

This rearrangement joins TRBV9 to TRBJ2-1, with D perhaps given as TRBD1 or TRBD2 (6 bases each). Per the germline V gene, CDR1 is SGDLS and CDR2 is YYNGEE. V lost 2 bases to trimming and J lost 4 bases, with 13 bases between them. The CDR3 is made up of 15 amino acids. For the CDR3, the DNA is TGTGCCAGCAGCGTTTGGGGGGCGAGTTACAATGAGCAGTTCTTC. Translating gives CASSVWGASYNEQFF.

This clone occurred once. The J gene is TRBJ2-3, the V gene TRBV27, with D uncertain. V was clipped by 3 bases and J by 5 bases, with 6 bases between them. From germline, CDR1 is MNHEY and CDR2 SMNVEV (reference sequence). This CDR3 region has 12 residues. The CDR3 reads CASSFLGDTQYF. The DNA for the CDR3 is TGTGCCAGCAGTTTTTTGGGAGATACGCAGTATTTT.

Note on this clone: The junction shows a germline mismatch at one end, possibly a read error. V usage is TRBV30 and J usage is TRBJ1-6; TRBD1 might be the D (6 bases). The germline V gene has CDR1 GTSNPN and CDR2 SVGIG (reference sequence). This CDR3 has 14 amino acids. CDR3 sequence (DNA): TGCGCCTGGAGTCTCAGGGGCCCGAATTCACCCCTCCACTTT. Protein product: CAWSLRGPNSPLHF. The full variable domain, its missing parts supplied by reference TRBV30 and TRBJ1-6, is SQTIHQWPATLVQPVGSPLSLECTVEGTSNPNLYWYRQAAGRGLQLLFYSVGIGQISSEVPQNLSASRPQDRQFILSSKKLLLSDSGFYLCAWSLRGPNSPLHFGNGTRLTVT.

This rearrangement joins TRBV15 to TRBJ2-7; no reliable D call. This CDR3 is built from 13 residues. V dropped 5 bases and J dropped 5 bases, with 13 bases sitting between them. The germline CDR1 and CDR2 sequences are LNHNV and YYDKDF (reference sequence). In nucleotides, the CDR3 is TGTGCCACCAGCCGGATGGGTTCCGACGAGCAGTACTTC. It translates to CATSRMGSDEQYF.

The gene calls are TRBV28 and TRBJ1-5; D remains unclear. Germline V gives CDR1 MDHEN, CDR2 SYDVKM. This CDR3 has 15 amino acids. V was cut by 6 bases and J by 1 base, with 13 bases left in between. The CDR3 sequence: CASSPSEGSNQPQHF. The CDR3 DNA follows: TGTGCCAGCAGCCCCTCGGAGGGCAGCAATCAGCCCCAGCATTTT. Full variable domain (missing parts from reference TRBV28 and TRBJ1-5): DVKVTQSSRYLVKRTGEKVFLECVQDMDHENMFWYRQDPGLGLRLIYFSYDVKMKEKGDIPEGYSVSREKKERFSLILESASTNQTSMYLCASSPSEGSNQPQHFGDGTRLSIL.

CDR3 nucleotide sequence: TGTGCCATCAGTACAACGACCCTCCTGAATGAGCAGTTCTTC. Amino acids: CAISTTTLLNEQFF. The gene calls are TRBV10-3 and TRBJ2-1; no firm D call. Germline assignment: CDR1 ENHRY and CDR2 SYGVKD. V was pared by 5 bases and J by 7 bases, with 15 bases between. This CDR3 has 14 amino acids.

The J gene is TRBJ2-7, the V gene TRBV27, with D possibly called TRBD1 or TRBD2 (5 bases each). Between the trimmed V and J ends, which lost 5 bases and 2 bases, there was a span of 13 bases. The CDR3 runs to 14 residues. Germline loops: CDR1 MNHEY, CDR2 SMNVEV (reference sequence). The CDR3 sequence: CASSPQDWAYEQYF. The CDR3 region has the DNA TGTGCCAGCAGTCCACAGGACTGGGCCTACGAGCAGTACTTC.

V gene TRBV9 combines with J gene TRBJ1-4; tentative D call: TRBD1 (6 bases). CDR1 and CDR2 (germline): SGDLS, YYNGEE. V was shortened by 4 bases and J by 10 bases, with 17 bases between the two germline ends. The CDR3 extends over 14 amino acids. Here the CDR3 reads CASSSGTMGGKLFF. The CDR3 nucleotides read TGTGCCAGCAGCTCGGGGACAATGGGCGGAAAACTGTTTTTT.